The TCR beta chain under discussion was sequenced for a study of a mutant IDH1 vaccine in newly diagnosed glioma. On the study more broadly: Patients' prior therapy spanned radiotherapy, temozolomide, or both; most underwent both.

This sample's time point: week 11, during vaccination. Doses consisted of 300 ug of mutant IDH1 20-mer peptide each, paired with topical imiquimod. Data came from immunoSEQ multiplex PCR; TCRdb stores just in-frame clones and leaves some out. The data contain fewer than 35,000 clones, 90% of them singletons. With V trimmed by 8 bases and J by 10 bases, 10 bases remained unmatched. Germline V gene data show CDR1 as MGHDK and CDR2 as SYGVNS. The CDR3 runs 14 residues. Comment on this clone: Antigen specificity is unknown.

This clonotype originated in a man aged 18 to 35 with glioma. The chain links TRBV25-1 to TRBJ2-1; TRBD2 aligns across 11 bases. The sequenced sample was PBMCs, obtained from a glioma patient whose treatment included an IDH1 peptide vaccine. The CDR3 loop is CASGTSGSRSEQFF. In nucleotides, the CDR3 is TGTGCCAGCGGTACTAGCGGGAGTCGGTCGGAGCAGTTCTTC.